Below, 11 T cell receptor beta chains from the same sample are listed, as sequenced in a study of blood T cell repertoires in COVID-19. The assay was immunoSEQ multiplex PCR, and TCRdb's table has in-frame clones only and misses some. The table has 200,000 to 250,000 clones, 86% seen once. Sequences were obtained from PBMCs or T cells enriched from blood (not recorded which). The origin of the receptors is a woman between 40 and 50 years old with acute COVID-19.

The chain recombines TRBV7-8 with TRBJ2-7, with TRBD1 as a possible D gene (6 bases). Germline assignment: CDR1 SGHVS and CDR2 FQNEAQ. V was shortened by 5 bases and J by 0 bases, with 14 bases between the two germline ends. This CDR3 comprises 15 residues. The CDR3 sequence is CASSPGEFLSYEQYF. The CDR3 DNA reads TGTGCCAGCAGCCCAGGGGAGTTCCTCTCCTACGAGCAGTACTTC.

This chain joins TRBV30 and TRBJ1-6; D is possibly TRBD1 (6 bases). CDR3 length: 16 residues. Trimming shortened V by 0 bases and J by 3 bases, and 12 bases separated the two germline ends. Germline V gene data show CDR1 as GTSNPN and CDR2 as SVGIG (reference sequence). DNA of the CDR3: TGTGCCTGGAGTGTATTCGGACAGCACTATAATTCACCCCTCCACTTT. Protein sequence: CAWSVFGQHYNSPLHF.

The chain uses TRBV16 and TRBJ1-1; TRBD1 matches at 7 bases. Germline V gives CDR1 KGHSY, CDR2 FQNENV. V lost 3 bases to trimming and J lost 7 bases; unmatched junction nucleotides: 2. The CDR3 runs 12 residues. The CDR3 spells CASSHGTDEAFF. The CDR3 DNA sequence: TGTGCCAGCAGCCACGGGACAGATGAAGCTTTCTTT.

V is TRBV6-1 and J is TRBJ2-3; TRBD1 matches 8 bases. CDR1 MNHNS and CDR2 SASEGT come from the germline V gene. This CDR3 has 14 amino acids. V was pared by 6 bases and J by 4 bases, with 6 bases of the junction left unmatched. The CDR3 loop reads CASRTAGGADTQYF. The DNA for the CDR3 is TGTGCCAGCAGAACCGCAGGGGGCGCAGATACGCAGTATTTT.

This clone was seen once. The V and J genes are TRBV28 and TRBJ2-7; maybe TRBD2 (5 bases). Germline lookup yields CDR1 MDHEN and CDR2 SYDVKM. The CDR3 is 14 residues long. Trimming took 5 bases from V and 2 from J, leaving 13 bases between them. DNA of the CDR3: TGTGCCAGCAGTCACCTCGGGGAGCCCTACGAGCAGTACTTC. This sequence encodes CASSHLGEPYEQYF.

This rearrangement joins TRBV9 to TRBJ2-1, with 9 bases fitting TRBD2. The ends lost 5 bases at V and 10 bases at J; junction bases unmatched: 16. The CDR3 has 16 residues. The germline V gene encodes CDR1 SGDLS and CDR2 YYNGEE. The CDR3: CASSPGLSGRAGEQFF. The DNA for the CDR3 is TGTGCCAGCAGTCCCGGCCTTAGCGGGAGAGCTGGAGAGCAGTTCTTC.

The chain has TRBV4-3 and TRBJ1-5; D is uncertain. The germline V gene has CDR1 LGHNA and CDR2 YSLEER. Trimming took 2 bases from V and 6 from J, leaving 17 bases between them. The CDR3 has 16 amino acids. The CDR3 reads CASSQLEGIDCQPQHF. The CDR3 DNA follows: TGCGCCAGCAGCCAACTAGAGGGTATTGATTGTCAGCCCCAGCATTTT.

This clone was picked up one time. CDR3 residues: CASSMFPGSDYGYTF. CDR3 in DNA: TGTGCCAGTAGTATGTTTCCAGGCTCAGACTATGGCTACACCTTC. The chain carries TRBV19 and TRBJ1-2; D ambiguous. Trimming shortened V by 3 bases and J by 3 bases, and 14 bases separated the two germline ends. Germline CDR1 and CDR2: LNHDA and SQIVND (reference sequence). This CDR3 contains 15 residues.

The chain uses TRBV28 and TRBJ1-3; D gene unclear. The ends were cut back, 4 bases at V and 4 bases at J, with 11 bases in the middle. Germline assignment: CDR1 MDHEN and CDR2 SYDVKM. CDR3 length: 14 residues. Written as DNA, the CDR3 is TGTGCCAGCAGTTCCTCGGGAGGCGGAAACACCATATATTTT. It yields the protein CASSSSGGGNTIYF.

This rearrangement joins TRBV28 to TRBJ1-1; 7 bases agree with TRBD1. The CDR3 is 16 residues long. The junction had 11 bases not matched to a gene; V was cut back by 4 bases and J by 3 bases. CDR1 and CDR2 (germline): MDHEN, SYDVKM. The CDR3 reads CASSSTTGVVDTEAFF. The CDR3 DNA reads TGTGCCAGCAGTTCCACAACAGGGGTGGTGGACACTGAAGCTTTCTTT.

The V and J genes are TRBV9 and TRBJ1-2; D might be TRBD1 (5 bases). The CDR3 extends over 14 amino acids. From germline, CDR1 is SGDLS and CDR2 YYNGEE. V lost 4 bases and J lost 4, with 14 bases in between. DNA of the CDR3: TGTGCCAGCAGCCCCACAGGCGCCCGCTATGGCTACACCTTC. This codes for CASSPTGARYGYTF.